The 20 T cell receptor beta chains below were found in one sample sequenced in a study of T cell repertoires in cytomegalovirus infection. These receptors have no identified antigens. TCRdb independently ran MiXCR on the reads; one entry per CDR3 protein. In the table there are some 320,000 distinct CDR3 sequences, 25% to 35% of which are singletons. Here the sequenced sample was cultured PBMCs, taken from culture after CMV antigen stimulation. The source of these receptors is a human donor in good health (CMV status not recorded). Some clones in this sample may be carry-over from other donors' samples.

The genes are TRBV6-8 and TRBJ1-2; no clear D. The CDR3 is 13 amino acids. Between the trimmed V and J ends, which lost 0 bases and 8 bases, there was a span of 10 bases. Germline V gives CDR1 MNHGY, CDR2 SAAAGT. For the CDR3, the DNA is TGTGCCAGCAGTTACTCACGGGGTAGGGGCTACACCTTC. Translating gives CASSYSRGRGYTF.

The sample holds a few counts of this clonotype. V usage is TRBV12-3 or TRBV12-4 and J usage is TRBJ1-5; D might be TRBD1 (5 bases). This CDR3 is 16 amino acids long. V shed 5 bases and J shed 2 bases, with 16 bases lying between them. The CDR3 region is CASSPWDLGGNQPQHF. The CDR3 DNA reads TGTGCCAGCAGTCCCTGGGACTTGGGGGGCAATCAGCCCCAGCATTTT.

V is TRBV10-3 and J is TRBJ1-2, with 9 bases matching TRBD1. Germline values: CDR1 ENHRY, CDR2 SYGVKD. This CDR3 has 13 amino acids. The ends lost 5 bases at V and 8 bases at J; junction bases unmatched: 6. CDR3 amino acids: CAISITGGIGYTF. The CDR3 DNA sequence: TGTGCCATCAGTATAACAGGGGGCATCGGCTACACCTTC.

V and J are TRBV2 and TRBJ2-1, with D perhaps given as TRBD1 or TRBD2 (5 bases each). The germline gives CDR1 SNHLY, CDR2 FYNNEI. V lost 3 bases and J 9 bases, leaving 15 bases between the germline ends. This CDR3 comprises 14 residues. CDR3 DNA: TGTGCCAGCAGTGAGAGATGGGACGCATCTGAGCAGTTCTTC. It encodes CASSERWDASEQFF.

This clonotype was picked up a small number of times. The V gene is TRBV30, the J gene TRBJ1-5; D is possibly TRBD1 (5 bases). There are 15 residues in the CDR3. Trimming cost V 3 bases and J 5 bases, with 17 bases left between them. Germline V gives CDR1 GTSNPN, CDR2 SVGIG (reference sequence). CDR3 in amino acids: CAWSAGTRGHQPQHF. DNA of the CDR3: TGTGCCTGGAGCGCCGGGACCCGAGGGCATCAGCCCCAGCATTTT.

This clonotype was observed at least ten times. The rearrangement uses TRBV28 and TRBJ2-7, with D possibly matching TRBD1 (5 bases). CDR3 size: 15 residues. The germline CDR1 and CDR2 sequences are MDHEN and SYDVKM. Trimming removed 8 bases at V and 4 bases at J, with 21 bases between. For the CDR3, the DNA is TGTGCCAGCTCTTTTAGGGGCAGGGTGGGATACGAGCAGTACTTC. This translates into CASSFRGRVGYEQYF.

The V call is TRBV5-1, the J call TRBJ2-1; 10 positions agree with TRBD2. V lost 0 bases to trimming and J lost 8 bases; unmatched junction nucleotides: 5. This CDR3 comprises 15 residues. Germline lookup yields CDR1 SGHRS and CDR2 YFSETQ. Here the CDR3 DNA reads TGCGCCAGCAGCTTGGAACTAGCGGGGACCTATGAGCAGTTCTTC. Translating gives CASSLELAGTYEQFF.

V and J are TRBV27 and TRBJ1-2; a weak D match, TRBD1 (6 bases). Germline V lookup: CDR1 MNHEY, CDR2 SMNVEV (reference sequence). The CDR3 spans 17 residues. Trimming shortened V by 0 bases and J by 8 bases, and 22 bases separated the two germline ends. The DNA of the CDR3 is TGTGCCAGCAGTTTATCGGCAGCGTGGGGCCCAGGGGAGGGCTACACCTTC. Its protein product is CASSLSAAWGPGEGYTF.

The V gene is TRBV19, the J gene TRBJ1-3; D remains ambiguous. The ends were cut back, 3 bases at V and 16 bases at J, with 13 bases in the middle. Per the germline V gene, CDR1 is LNHDA and CDR2 is SQIVND (reference sequence). This CDR3 has 11 residues. The DNA for the CDR3 is TGTGCCAGTAGTATCGCGGACTCGCATTATTTT. This codes for CASSIADSHYF.

This clonotype has at least ten counts. The chain has TRBV4-1 and TRBJ2-1; the match to TRBD1 covers 7 bases. This CDR3 region has 16 residues. Trimming at V came to 0 bases and at J to 4 bases, leaving 6 bases not matched to a gene. Germline V gives CDR1 MGHRA, CDR2 YSYEKL. The CDR3 DNA sequence: TGCGCCAGCAGCCAAGATGGTAGGGGGCGGTACAATGAGCAGTTCTTC. Protein product: CASSQDGRGRYNEQFF.

V usage is TRBV30 and J usage is TRBJ1-5, with 7 bases that match TRBD1. V was pared by 3 bases and J by 0 bases, with 5 bases of the junction left unmatched. This CDR3 spans 15 amino acids. In germline, CDR1 is GTSNPN, CDR2 SVGIG (reference sequence). The CDR3 region is CAWSLGQDSNQPQHF. The CDR3 region has the DNA TGTGCCTGGAGCCTTGGACAGGATAGCAATCAGCCCCAGCATTTT.

This clonotype was detected only a few times. The V and J genes are TRBV7-2 and TRBJ2-1; D possibly corresponds to TRBD1 (6 bases). The CDR3 is 15 amino acids. V lost 7 bases to trimming and J lost 2 bases, with 15 bases between them. Germline V CDR1 and CDR2: SGHTA, FQGNSA. CDR3 in DNA: TGTGCCAGCATCACCAGGGGACCCCCCTACAATGAGCAGTTCTTC. Translation gives CASITRGPPYNEQFF.

This clonotype showed up just a few times. V is TRBV24-1 and J is TRBJ1-5, with no clear D. V lost 4 bases and J 0 bases, leaving 9 bases between the germline ends. Germline V gene lookup returns CDR1 KGHDR and CDR2 SFDVKD. This CDR3 spans 15 amino acids. The CDR3 region has the DNA TGTGCCACCAGTGACACATCAGATAGCAATCAGCCCCAGCATTTT. This translates into CATSDTSDSNQPQHF.

This clonotype was observed a handful of times. This chain connects TRBV6-5 to TRBJ2-7, with 11 positions matching TRBD1. The V gene's germline CDR1 is MNHEY and CDR2 SVGAGI. J gave up 12 bases and V 6 bases, and 10 bases lay outside the gene matches. CDR3 length equals 13 residues. The CDR3 is CASRTARDRGRYF. In DNA form, the CDR3 reads TGTGCCAGCAGGACAGCCCGGGACAGGGGGAGGTACTTC.

V and J are TRBV4-2 and TRBJ1-6, with 9 bases aligning to TRBD1. CDR1 is LGHNA, CDR2 YNFKEQ, per germline. Trimming at V came to 1 base and at J to 8 bases, leaving 9 bases not matched to a gene. This CDR3 is 17 amino acids long. In nucleotides, the CDR3 is TGTGCCAGCAGCCAAGTTCGGGACAGGGAAAAGGATTCACCCCTCCACTTT. It translates to CASSQVRDREKDSPLHF.

This clonotype was seen a handful of times. The V call is TRBV19, the J call TRBJ1-5; D remains unclear. The CDR3 contains 12 residues. Trimming took 3 bases from V and 4 from J, leaving 4 bases between them. Germline-derived CDR1 and CDR2 are LNHDA and SQIVND (reference sequence). CDR3 residues: CASSIKNQPQHF. The CDR3 DNA follows: TGTGCCAGTAGTATTAAGAATCAGCCCCAGCATTTT.

This clonotype came up a few times. The chain carries TRBV2 and TRBJ2-3; 8 bases map to TRBD2. Trimming removed 11 bases from V and 0 bases from J; junction bases left unmatched: 7. CDR1 is SNHLY and CDR2 is FYNNEI in the germline V gene. The CDR3 is 14 amino acids. CDR3 nucleotides: TGTGCCGGAGCCCGGACTAGCAGCACAGATACGCAGTATTTT. Its protein product is CAGARTSSTDTQYF.

The table lists this clonotype with many counts. The rearrangement links TRBV7-9 to TRBJ1-4; TRBD1 might be the D (5 bases). Germline lookup yields CDR1 SEHNR and CDR2 FQNEAQ (reference sequence). The CDR3 runs 15 residues. The V gene lost 5 bases and the J gene lost 2 bases, with 12 bases spanning the gap. The CDR3 region has the DNA TGTGCCAGCAGCGCCTCAGGGATCACTAATGAAAAACTGTTTTTT. Encoded protein: CASSASGITNEKLFF. The full variable domain, its missing parts supplied by reference TRBV7-9 and TRBJ1-4, is DTGVSQNPRHKITKRGQNVTFRCDPISEHNRLYWYRQTLGQGPEFLTYFQNEAQLEKSRLLSDRFSAERPKGSFSTLEIQRTEQGDSAMYLCASSASGITNEKLFFGSGTQLSVL.

This clonotype was observed many times. The gene calls are TRBV7-3 and TRBJ2-1; a weak D match, TRBD2 (5 bases). There are 15 residues in the CDR3. The germline CDR1 and CDR2 sequences are SGHTA and FQGTGA. V lost 5 bases, J lost 4 bases, and 15 bases lay in between. The CDR3 DNA reads as TGTGCCAGCAGCCCGGTCCCGGGAAGTTACAATGAGCAGTTCTTC. Translated, it gives CASSPVPGSYNEQFF.

This chain joins TRBV7-3 and TRBJ2-2, with 7 positions matching TRBD2. J lost 3 bases, V lost 1 base, and 2 bases had no gene match. The CDR3 runs 15 residues. Germline CDR1 SGHTA, CDR2 FQGTGA. This chain's CDR3 is CASSLKAGYTGELFF. As DNA, the CDR3 is TGTGCCAGCAGCTTAAAAGCGGGGTACACCGGGGAGCTGTTTTTT.